A selection of T cell receptor beta chains follows, all from one sample in a study of beta chain features in type 1 diabetes. The table came from immunoSEQ multiplex PCR; TCRdb's copy has only in-frame clones and leaves some out. The table has fewer than 550,000 clones, roughly an eighth seen once. The sample taken for sequencing was naive CD4+ T cells from blood. The source of these receptors is a woman aged 18-29 years in good health. Each CDR3 is given with its conserved first and last residue. D genes are given only for firm matches. Rows give clone size only sometimes, using once, few, many, or a class for an expanded clone.

d_gene,v_gene,abundance,j_gene,CDR3nt,CDR3aa
TRBD2,TRBV18,few,TRBJ2-2,TGTGCCAGCTCACCAGCGGGAGTGAACACCGGGGAGCTGTTTTTT,CASSPAGVNTGELFF
.,TRBV6-1,once,TRBJ2-1,TGTGCCAGCAGCCGGGAGTTCGACAATGAGCAGTTCTTC,CASSREFDNEQFF
TRBD1,TRBV7-2,.,TRBJ2-3,TGTGCCAGCAGCTTGGGACAGGGTCGCACAGATACGCAGTATTTT,CASSLGQGRTDTQYF
TRBD2,TRBV7-2,.,TRBJ2-3,TGTGCCAGCAGCTTAGATCGGCTAGCGGGGGCAGATACGCAGTATTTT,CASSLDRLAGADTQYF
TRBD1,TRBV15,.,TRBJ2-6,TGTGCCACCAGCGACAGGGTCTCTGGGGCCAACGTCCTGACTTTC,CATSDRVSGANVLTF
.,TRBV19,few,TRBJ2-7,TGTGCCAGTAGTCGTGTATACCAGGGGGGCCCCTACGAGCAGTACTTC,CASSRVYQGGPYEQYF
TRBD2,TRBV29-1,many,TRBJ2-5,TGCAGCGTACGGGACTATTTACAAGAGACCCAGTACTTC,CSVRDYLQETQYF
TRBD1,TRBV7-2,.,TRBJ2-7,TGTGCCAGCAGCCACGACAGGGTATCTTCCTACGAGCAGTACTTC,CASSHDRVSSYEQYF
TRBD1,TRBV6-6,.,TRBJ2-1,TGTGCCAGCAGTCAGCCGGGACAGGGGTACAATGAGCAGTTCTTC,CASSQPGQGYNEQFF
TRBD1,TRBV25-1,few,TRBJ2-7,TGTGCCAGCAGTGACCTGGACAGGTACTCCTACGAGCAGTACTTC,CASSDLDRYSYEQYF
.,TRBV4-2,few,TRBJ1-4,TGTGCCAGCAGCCAACCCGAGGTGGGGAATGAAAAACTGTTTTTT,CASSQPEVGNEKLFF
TRBD1,TRBV11-2,.,TRBJ2-1,TGTGCCAGCAGCATTAGACAGGGGACTGAGCAGTTCTTC,CASSIRQGTEQFF
.,TRBV11-1,many,TRBJ2-1,TGTGCCAGCAGCTGGGGGCACAGGGATTTGATCTACAATGAGCAGTTCTTC,CASSWGHRDLIYNEQFF
TRBD2,TRBV7-2,.,TRBJ2-3,TGTGCCAGCAGCTCCAGACTAGCGGTGAGCACAGATACGCAGTATTTT,CASSSRLAVSTDTQYF
.,TRBV7-2,.,TRBJ1-3,TGTGCCAGCAGCTTGGGCTCTGGAAACACCATATATTTT,CASSLGSGNTIYF
TRBD1,TRBV6-5,few,TRBJ2-1,TGTGCCAGCGGTAGGACAGGGGGCCGTAGTGAGCAGTTCTTC,CASGRTGGRSEQFF
.,TRBV9,few,TRBJ1-1,TGTGCCAGCAGCGTAGGAGGGGACCAGAACACTGAAGCTTTCTTT,CASSVGGDQNTEAFF
.,TRBV4-2,.,TRBJ2-2,TGTGCCAGCAGCCAAGTGGCAGCGAACACCGGGGAGCTGTTTTTT,CASSQVAANTGELFF
.,TRBV5-1,.,TRBJ2-7,TGCGCCAGCAGCATGTGGCAGAGATACGAGCAGTACTTC,CASSMWQRYEQYF
TRBD2,TRBV6-5,.,TRBJ2-3,TGTGCCAGCAGTAAACTAGCGGGGTTCACAGATACGCAGTATTTT,CASSKLAGFTDTQYF
TRBD2,TRBV29-1,few,TRBJ2-3,TGCAGCATCACGAACAGACTAAGCGGGGGGCCCCGCGGCACAGATACGCAGTATTTT,CSITNRLSGGPRGTDTQYF
.,TRBV2,few,TRBJ1-6,TGTGCCAGCAGTGAAGAGGGCCCACCCCTCCACTTT,CASSEEGPPLHF
.,TRBV7-2,many,TRBJ1-2,TGTGCCAGCAGCCCGAGCCGGGACATTCATGGCTACACCTTC,CASSPSRDIHGYTF
TRBD1,TRBV29-1,few,TRBJ2-7,TGCAGCGCAGGACCCAGGGGGTCCTACGAGCAGTACTTC,CSAGPRGSYEQYF
TRBD1,TRBV4-2,few,TRBJ1-4,TGTGCCAGCAGAGGGGGCAGAACTAATGAAAAACTGTTTTTT,CASRGGRTNEKLFF
.,TRBV6-5,few,TRBJ2-6,TGTGCCAGCAGTTCCCGGAAGGCTGGGGCCAACGTCCTGACTTTC,CASSSRKAGANVLTF
TRBD1,TRBV25-1,.,TRBJ2-5,TGTGCCAGCAGTGAATCCGGACAGGAGGAGACCCAGTACTTC,CASSESGQEETQYF
TRBD1,TRBV30,few,TRBJ1-2,TGTGCCTGGAGGGGTCGGTCAGGGGGCATTATCTATGGCTACACCTTC,CAWRGRSGGIIYGYTF
.,TRBV7-2,once,TRBJ1-2,TGTGCCAGCAGCCCCTCAGGCAGGGGCCATGACTACACCTTC,CASSPSGRGHDYTF
.,TRBV7-3,few,TRBJ2-3,TGTGCCAGCAGCCAGGCCGGGTTACGCACAGATACGCAGTATTTT,CASSQAGLRTDTQYF
TRBD1,TRBV18,.,TRBJ1-1,TGTGCCAGCTCACCCGTCACAGGGGGCTCTGAAGCTTTCTTT,CASSPVTGGSEAFF
.,TRBV18,.,TRBJ1-1,TGTGCCAGCTCACCACCGGGGCAGCGTGCTTTCTTT,CASSPPGQRAFF
.,TRBV7-2,few,TRBJ2-3,TGTGCCAGCAGCCCCGTCCTTAGATCTCTGCCAGATACGCAGTATTTT,CASSPVLRSLPDTQYF
.,TRBV30,few,TRBJ1-1,TGTGCCTGGAGGTCAGGTGGGTGGGGGAACACTGAAGCTTTCTTT,CAWRSGGWGNTEAFF
.,TRBV19,.,TRBJ1-2,TGTGCCAGTAGGAAGGAGAATAGCGGGAGCTATGGCTACACCTTC,CASRKENSGSYGYTF
.,TRBV25-1,.,TRBJ2-1,TGTGCCAGCCCGGGTGGAGATGAGCAGTTCTTC,CASPGGDEQFF
TRBD1,TRBV19,.,TRBJ1-2,TGTGCCAGCCTAACAGGGGGCCAGGGCTACACCTTC,CASLTGGQGYTF
.,TRBV19,.,TRBJ2-4,TGTGCCAGTAGTACGCGGACGGTAGCCAAAAACATTCAGTACTTC,CASSTRTVAKNIQYF
.,TRBV14,.,TRBJ1-2,TGTGCCAGCAGCCAAGTGGACCTCGGAGGCTACACCTTC,CASSQVDLGGYTF
.,TRBV18,few,TRBJ2-7,TGTGCCAGCTCACCAGTCCGAACCTACGAGCAGTACTTC,CASSPVRTYEQYF
.,TRBV14,.,TRBJ1-2,TGTGCCAGCAGCCTTGGGAACTGGGGTGGCTACACCTTC,CASSLGNWGGYTF
TRBD2,TRBV29-1,once,TRBJ2-5,TGCAGCGTTGAAAAGCGGGGCTGGTACCAAGAGACCCAGTACTTC,CSVEKRGWYQETQYF
.,TRBV21-1,many,TRBJ2-4,TGTGCCAGCAGCAAAGGAGGAAACATTCAGTACTTC,CASSKGGNIQYF
.,TRBV29-1,.,TRBJ2-3,TGCAGCGTTGCAGCCACGGGTTGGGTCGATACGCAGTATTTT,CSVAATGWVDTQYF
TRBD2,TRBV2,.,TRBJ2-5,TGTGCCAGCAGTGAACGAGCTAGCGGGGCACAAGAGACCCAGTACTTC,CASSERASGAQETQYF
.,TRBV19,few,TRBJ2-3,TGTGCCAGTAGTCGTCAGGACGATACGGGTACGCAGTATTTT,CASSRQDDTGTQYF
.,TRBV23-1,few,TRBJ2-2,TGCGCCAGGCCCGGGGAGCTGTTTTTT,CARPGELFF
.,TRBV11-3,few,TRBJ2-5,TGTGCCAGCAGCTTAGATCTAGGGCGCTCCGGGACCCAGTACTTC,CASSLDLGRSGTQYF
TRBD1,TRBV7-2,few,TRBJ1-4,TGTGCCAGCAGCTTAAGAGGGGGCAGTGAAAAACTGTTTTTT,CASSLRGGSEKLFF
TRBD1,TRBV7-9,few,TRBJ1-2,TGTGCCAGCAGCTTAGCGAGGGGGCGGCGAGATGGCTACACCTTC,CASSLARGRRDGYTF
.,TRBV15,.,TRBJ1-3,TGTGCCACCAGCGTCTGGACGGATAACACCATATATTTT,CATSVWTDNTIYF
.,TRBV7-2,.,TRBJ2-2,TGTGCCAGCAGCTTTTTCGGGCCTCAAACCGGGGAGCTGTTTTTT,CASSFFGPQTGELFF
.,TRBV9,few,TRBJ1-5,TGTGCCAGCAGCGTAGGTCGAGGCAATCAGCCCCAGCATTTT,CASSVGRGNQPQHF
TRBD2,TRBV28,.,TRBJ2-5,TGTGCCAGCAGTCAGCTAGCGGGAGGAGCTGGGACCCAGTACTTC,CASSQLAGGAGTQYF
TRBD1,TRBV7-9,.,TRBJ2-3,TGTGCCAGCAGCTTACAGAACAGGGGCGGGACAGATACGCAGTATTTT,CASSLQNRGGTDTQYF